This T cell receptor (beta chain) was sequenced in a study of T cells in Graves' hyperthyroidism and ophthalmopathy. This clonotype was seen only a few times. CDR1 is ENHRY and CDR2 is SYGVKD in the germline V gene. After removal of 6 bases from V and 0 bases from J, the junction contained 3 bases not matched to a gene. The CDR3 extends over 14 amino acids. RNA transcripts gave rise to amplified TCR beta CDR3 regions. RT-PCR in the first round (using the HTBI primer set) targeted the TCR CDR3. Each CDR3 protein is one row after TCRdb ran MiXCR on the multiplex PCR reads. Here the sample spans over 550,000 distinct CDR3 sequences, roughly a sixth being singletons.

The chain combines TRBV10-3 with TRBJ1-2, with 8 bases lining up with TRBD1. The sequencing sample was made of blood. The receptor comes from a woman aged 18-29 years with Graves' hyperthyroidism. The CDR3 protein is CAIRGQEANYGYTF. The CDR3 DNA follows: TGTGCCATCAGGGGACAGGAAGCTAACTATGGCTACACCTTC.